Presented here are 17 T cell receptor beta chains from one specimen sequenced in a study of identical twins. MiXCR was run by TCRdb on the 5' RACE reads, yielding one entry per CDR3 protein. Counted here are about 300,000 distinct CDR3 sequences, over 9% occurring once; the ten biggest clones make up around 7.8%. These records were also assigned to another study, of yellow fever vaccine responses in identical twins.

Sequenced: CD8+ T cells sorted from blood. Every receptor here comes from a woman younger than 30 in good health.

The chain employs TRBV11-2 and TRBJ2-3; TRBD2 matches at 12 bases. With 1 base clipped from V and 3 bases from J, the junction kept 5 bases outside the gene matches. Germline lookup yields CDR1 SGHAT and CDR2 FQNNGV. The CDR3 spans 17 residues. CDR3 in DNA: TGTGCCAGCAGCTTAGTCCTAGCGGGGGGGCGTACAGATACGCAGTATTTT. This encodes CASSLVLAGGRTDTQYF.

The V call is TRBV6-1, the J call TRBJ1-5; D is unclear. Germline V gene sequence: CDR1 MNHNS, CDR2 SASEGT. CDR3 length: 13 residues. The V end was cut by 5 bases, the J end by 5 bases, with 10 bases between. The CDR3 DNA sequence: TGTGCCAGCAGTCCCACTTCGCATCAGCCCCAGCATTTT. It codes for CASSPTSHQPQHF.

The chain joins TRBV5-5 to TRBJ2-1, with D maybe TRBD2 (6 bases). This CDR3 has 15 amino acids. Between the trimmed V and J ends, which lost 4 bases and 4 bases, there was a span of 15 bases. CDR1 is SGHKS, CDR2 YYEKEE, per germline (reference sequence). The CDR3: CASSLRDSYYNEQFF. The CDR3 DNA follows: TGTGCCAGCAGCCTCAGGGACTCCTATTACAATGAGCAGTTCTTC.

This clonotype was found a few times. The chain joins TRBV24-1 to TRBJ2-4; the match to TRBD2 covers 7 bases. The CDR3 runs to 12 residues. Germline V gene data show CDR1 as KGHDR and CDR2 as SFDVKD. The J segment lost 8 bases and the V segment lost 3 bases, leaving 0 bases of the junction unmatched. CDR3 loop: CATSDRGDIQYF. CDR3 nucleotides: TGTGCCACCAGTGATCGGGGGGACATTCAGTACTTC.

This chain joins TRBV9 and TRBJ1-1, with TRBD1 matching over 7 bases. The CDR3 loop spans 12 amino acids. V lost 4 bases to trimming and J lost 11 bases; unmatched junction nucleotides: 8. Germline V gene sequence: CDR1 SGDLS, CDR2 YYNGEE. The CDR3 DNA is TGTGCCAGCAGCCCCACCGGACAGGATGCTTTCTTT. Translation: CASSPTGQDAFF.

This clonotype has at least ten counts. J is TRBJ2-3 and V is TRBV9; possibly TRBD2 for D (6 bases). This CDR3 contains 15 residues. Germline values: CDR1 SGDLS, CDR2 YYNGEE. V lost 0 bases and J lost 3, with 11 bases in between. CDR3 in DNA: TGTGCCAGCAGCGTAGGGTCGGGGGAAACAGATACGCAGTATTTT. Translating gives CASSVGSGETDTQYF.

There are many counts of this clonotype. CDR3 sequence: CASGPWEYGYTF. In DNA, the CDR3 is TGTGCTAGTGGTCCCTGGGAGTATGGCTACACCTTC. The gene calls are TRBV12-5 and TRBJ1-2; D is ambiguous. CDR3 length: 12 residues. The V and J ends lost 5 bases and 5 bases respectively, with 9 bases between them. CDR1 and CDR2 (germline): LGHNT, FRNRAP.

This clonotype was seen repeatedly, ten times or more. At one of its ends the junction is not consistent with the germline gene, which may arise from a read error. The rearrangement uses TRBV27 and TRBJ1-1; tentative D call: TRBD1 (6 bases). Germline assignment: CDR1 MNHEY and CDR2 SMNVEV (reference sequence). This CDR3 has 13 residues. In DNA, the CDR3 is TGCGCCAGCAGCCTGGGACAGAACACTGAAGCTTTCTTT. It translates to CASSLGQNTEAFF.

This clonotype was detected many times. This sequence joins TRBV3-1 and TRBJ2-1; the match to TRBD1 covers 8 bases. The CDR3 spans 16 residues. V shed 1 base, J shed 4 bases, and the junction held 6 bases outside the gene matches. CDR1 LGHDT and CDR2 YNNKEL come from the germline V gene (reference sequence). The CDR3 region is CASSQGSQGAYNEQFF. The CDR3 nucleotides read TGTGCCAGCAGCCAAGGTTCTCAGGGGGCTTACAATGAGCAGTTCTTC.

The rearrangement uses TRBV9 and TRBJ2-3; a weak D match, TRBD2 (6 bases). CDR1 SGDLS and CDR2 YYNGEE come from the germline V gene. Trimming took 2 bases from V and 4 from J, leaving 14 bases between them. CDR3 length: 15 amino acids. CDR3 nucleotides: TGTGCCAGCAGCGTTAGTAGCGGAAGGGCAGATACGCAGTATTTT. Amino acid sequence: CASSVSSGRADTQYF.

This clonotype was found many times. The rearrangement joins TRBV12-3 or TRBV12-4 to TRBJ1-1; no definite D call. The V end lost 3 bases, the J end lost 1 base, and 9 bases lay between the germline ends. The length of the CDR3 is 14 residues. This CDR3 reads CASSFIEGNTEAFF. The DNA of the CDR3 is TGTGCCAGCAGTTTTATAGAAGGGAACACTGAAGCTTTCTTT.

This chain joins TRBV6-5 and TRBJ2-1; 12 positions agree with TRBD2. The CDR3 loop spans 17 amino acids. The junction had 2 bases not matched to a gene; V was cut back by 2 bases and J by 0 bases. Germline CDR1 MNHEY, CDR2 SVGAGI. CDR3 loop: CASSYGGLAGSYNEQFF. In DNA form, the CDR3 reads TGTGCCAGCAGTTACGGGGGACTAGCGGGCTCCTACAATGAGCAGTTCTTC.

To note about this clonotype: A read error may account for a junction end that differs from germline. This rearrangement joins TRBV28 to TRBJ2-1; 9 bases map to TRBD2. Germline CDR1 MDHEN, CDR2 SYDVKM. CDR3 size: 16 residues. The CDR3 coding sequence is TGTGCCAGCAGTTTAAGGAGCGGGGGGCCGGGGATGGCATCTCTCTTC. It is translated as CASSLRSGGPGMASLF.

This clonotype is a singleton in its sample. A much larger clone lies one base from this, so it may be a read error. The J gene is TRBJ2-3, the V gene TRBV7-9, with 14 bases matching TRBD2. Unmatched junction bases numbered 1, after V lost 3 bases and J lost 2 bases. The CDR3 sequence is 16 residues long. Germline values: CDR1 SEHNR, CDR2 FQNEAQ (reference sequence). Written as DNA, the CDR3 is TGTGCCAGCAGCTTGACTAGCGGGGGGGCCACAGATACGCAGTATTTT. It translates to CASSLTSGGATDTQYF.

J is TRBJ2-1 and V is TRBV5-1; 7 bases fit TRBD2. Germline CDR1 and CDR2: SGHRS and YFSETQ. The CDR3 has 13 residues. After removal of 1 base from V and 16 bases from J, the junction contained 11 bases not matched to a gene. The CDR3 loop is CASSLSLAAPHFF. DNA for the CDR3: TGCGCCAGCAGCTTGAGCCTAGCGGCGCCGCACTTCTTC.

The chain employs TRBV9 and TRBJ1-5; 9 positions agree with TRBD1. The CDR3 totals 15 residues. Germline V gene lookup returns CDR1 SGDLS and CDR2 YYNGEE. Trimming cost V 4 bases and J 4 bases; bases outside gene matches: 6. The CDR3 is CASSPRTGENQPQHF. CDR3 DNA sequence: TGTGCCAGCAGCCCGCGGACAGGGGAGAATCAGCCCCAGCATTTT.

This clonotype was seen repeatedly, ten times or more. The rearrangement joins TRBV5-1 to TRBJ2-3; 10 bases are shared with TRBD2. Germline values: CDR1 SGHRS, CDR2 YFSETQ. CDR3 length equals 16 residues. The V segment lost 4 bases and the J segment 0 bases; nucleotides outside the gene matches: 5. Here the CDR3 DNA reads TGCGCCAGCAGCCTATGGACTAGCGGTAGCACAGATACGCAGTATTTT. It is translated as CASSLWTSGSTDTQYF.